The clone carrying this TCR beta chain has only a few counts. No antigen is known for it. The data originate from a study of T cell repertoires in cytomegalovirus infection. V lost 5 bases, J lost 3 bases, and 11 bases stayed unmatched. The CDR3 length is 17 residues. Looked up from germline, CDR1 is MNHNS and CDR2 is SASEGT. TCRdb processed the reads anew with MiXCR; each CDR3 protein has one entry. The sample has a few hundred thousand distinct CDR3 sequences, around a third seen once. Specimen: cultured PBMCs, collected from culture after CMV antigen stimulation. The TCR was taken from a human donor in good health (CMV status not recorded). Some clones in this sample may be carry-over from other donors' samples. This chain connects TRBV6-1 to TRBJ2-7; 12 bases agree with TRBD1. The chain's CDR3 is CASSRSPGTGGLYEQYV. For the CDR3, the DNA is TGTGCCAGCAGTCGATCTCCCGGGACAGGGGGCCTCTACGAGCAGTACGTC.